Below are 31 T cell receptor beta chains sequenced from a single sample in a study of T cells in women clearing cervical HPV infection. This table comes from immunoSEQ multiplex PCR, and its TCRdb copy is limited to in-frame clones, with some not included. The listing contains roughly 42,000 clones. The sample consisted of blood buffy coat. Receptors were obtained from a woman between 18 and 69 years old with a cervical HPV16 infection that either progressed to CIN3+ or cleared (not recorded which).

Of note for this clone: The read ends 3 residues shy of where the CDR3 ends; the end is completed using the germline J gene. The chain carries TRBV7-3 and TRBJ1-3, with 7 bases fitting TRBD1. There are 14 residues in the CDR3. Germline lookup yields CDR1 SGHTA and CDR2 FQGTGA. V was clipped by 2 bases and J by 6 bases; unmatched bases: 4. The part of the CDR3 DNA that was read is TGTGCCAGCAGCTTATCGGGACAGCAAAACACC. Its protein is CASSLSGQQNT. In full, the CDR3 is CASSLSGQQNTIYF.

Of note for this clone: The sequence runs out 3 residues before the end of the CDR3; the remainder is reconstructed from the germline J gene. V usage is TRBV7-3 and J usage is TRBJ2-5; 14 bases map to TRBD2. In germline, CDR1 is SGHTA, CDR2 FQGTGA. J lost 4 bases, V lost 2 bases, and 0 bases had no gene match. The CDR3 is 15 amino acids. The CDR3 bases that were read are TGTGCCAGCAGCTTAGGGACTAGCGGGAGAGAGACC. It codes for CASSLGTSGRET. The whole CDR3 region reads CASSLGTSGRETQYF.

As for this clone: The read falls 3 residues short of the CDR3 end, and the missing part is taken from the germline J gene. The chain combines TRBV30 with TRBJ2-7; TRBD1 matches at 7 bases. Germline values: CDR1 GTSNPN, CDR2 SVGIG (reference sequence). This CDR3 region has 12 residues. V was pared by 4 bases and J by 4 bases, with 4 bases of the junction left unmatched. The CDR3: CAWNDRAYEQYF. The DNA read from the CDR3 is TGTGCCTGGAATGACAGGGCATACGAG.

As for this clone: The CDR3 is cut off 3 residues early in the read; its end comes from the germline J gene. The chain carries TRBV7-3 and TRBJ2-1, with D unclear. Deletions cut 4 bases from V and 2 bases from J, with 9 bases between. The CDR3 extends over 14 amino acids. Germline V gene sequence: CDR1 SGHTA, CDR2 FQGTGA. CDR3 sequence: CASSYGSTYNEQFF. The part of the CDR3 DNA that was read is TGTGCCAGCAGCTACGGTTCGACCTACAATGAG. Looking up the rest from reference TRBV7-3 and TRBJ2-1 gives the full variable domain: GAGVSQTPSNKVTEKGKYVELRCDPISGHTALYWYRQSLGQGPEFLIYFQGTGAADDSGLPNDRFFAVRPEGSVSTLKIQRTERGDSAVYLCASSYGSTYNEQFFGPGTRLTVL.

Comments on this clone: The read ends 3 residues early relative to the CDR3; the germline J gene fills the gap. The chain links TRBV5-1 to TRBJ1-2; no clear D. The V end was cut by 3 bases, the J end by 4 bases, with 10 bases between. The germline V gene has CDR1 SGHRS and CDR2 YFSETQ. The CDR3 spans 13 residues. The sequenced part of the CDR3 DNA is TGCGCCAGCAGCTACGAGGCTTCCTATGGC. Protein: CASSYEASYG. The entire CDR3 protein is CASSYEASYGYTF.

A note on this clone: The CDR3 end lies 3 residues beyond the end of the read and is filled in from the germline J gene. This chain joins TRBV7-9 and TRBJ1-6; no clear D. Trimming cost V 5 bases and J 9 bases, with 14 bases left between them. This CDR3 spans 14 amino acids. Germline CDR1 is SEHNR and CDR2 is FQNEAQ (reference sequence). The covered CDR3 bases are TGTGCCAGCAGCGCAACGGGGTTGGGTTCACCC. It codes for CASSATGLGSP. The whole CDR3 reads CASSATGLGSPLHF. The full variable domain, with the rest looked up from reference TRBV7-9 and TRBJ1-6, is DTGVSQNPRHKITKRGQNVTFRCDPISEHNRLYWYRQTLGQGPEFLTYFQNEAQLEKSRLLSDRFSAERPKGSFSTLEIQRTEQGDSAMYLCASSATGLGSPLHFGNGTRLTVT.

The CDR3 DNA, read in part, is TGTGCCAGCAGCTTAGAGGGTTACGGCTCCTACGAG. Translation gives CASSLEGYGSYE. The complete CDR3 protein is CASSLEGYGSYEQYF. The rearrangement uses TRBV5-5 and TRBJ2-7; D might be TRBD2 (5 bases). The DNA ends 3 residues before the CDR3 does, and the rest of the CDR3 is filled in from the germline J gene. The length of the CDR3 is 15 residues. V was clipped by 2 bases and J by 0 bases, with 12 bases between them. Germline CDR1 SGHKS, CDR2 YYEKEE (reference sequence).

A note on this clone: Read coverage stops 3 residues before the CDR3 terminus; the germline J gene supplies the remainder. The chain is built from TRBV5-1 and TRBJ2-1; 9 bases line up with TRBD1. CDR3 length: 15 amino acids. The germline gives CDR1 SGHRS, CDR2 YFSETQ. Trimming cost V 3 bases and J 8 bases; bases outside gene matches: 9. The part of the CDR3 DNA that was read is TGCGCCAGCAGCTCCGCGGGACAGGGTCGGGATGAG. Translating gives CASSSAGQGRDE. The whole CDR3 protein reads CASSSAGQGRDEQFF.

The CDR3 DNA, read in part, is TGTGCCAGCAGAGCCGGGACAGGACACTTCTATGGC. Amino acid sequence: CASRAGTGHFYG. The CDR3 as a whole reads CASRAGTGHFYGYTF. The genes are TRBV6-4 and TRBJ1-2; 8 bases fit TRBD1. Coverage ceases 3 residues before the CDR3 finishes, and the germline J gene fills in the end. The germline gives CDR1 MRHNA, CDR2 SNTAGT. The junction had 10 bases not matched to a gene; V was cut back by 6 bases and J by 4 bases. The CDR3 runs to 15 residues.

CDR3 DNA, as far as it was read: TGTGCCAGCTCACGAGGGGAGAATCAGCCC. This sequence encodes CASSRGENQP. The whole CDR3 region reads CASSRGENQPQHF. The chain links TRBV18 to TRBJ1-5, with a weak D call TRBD1 (5 bases). The read ends 3 residues shy of where the CDR3 ends; the end is completed using the germline J gene. V was shortened by 4 bases and J by 4 bases, with 8 bases between the two germline ends. Germline V gene sequence: CDR1 KGHSH, CDR2 LQKENI. The CDR3 runs 13 residues.

On this clone itself: The read terminates 3 residues ahead of where the CDR3 ends, so the germline J gene completes it. This chain uses TRBV28 with TRBJ1-5, with 8 bases identical to TRBD1. This CDR3 contains 14 residues. The junction had 7 bases not matched to a gene; V was cut back by 5 bases and J by 7 bases. Germline CDR1 reads MDHEN; CDR2 reads SYDVKM. The CDR3 sequence: CASSLGQGSQPQHF. The covered CDR3 bases are TGTGCCAGCAGTCTTGGACAGGGTAGCCAGCCC.

Worth noting for this clone: The read terminates 3 residues ahead of where the CDR3 ends, so the germline J gene completes it. This sequence joins TRBV6-1 and TRBJ2-2; 10 bases map to TRBD1. The CDR3 totals 15 residues. The V gene end was trimmed by 3 bases and the J gene end by 5 bases; junction bases not matched to a gene: 3. Germline V gene lookup returns CDR1 MNHNS and CDR2 SASEGT. Partial CDR3 DNA: TGTGCCAGCAGTGATGGGGGACAGGGGACCGGGGAG. Translating gives CASSDGGQGTGE. In full, the CDR3 reads CASSDGGQGTGELFF.

CDR3 DNA (partial): TGTGCCAGTAGTCCAGGCAACTATGGC. This translates into CASSPGNYG. The full CDR3 protein is CASSPGNYGYTF. The J gene is TRBJ1-2, the V gene TRBV19; D is unresolved. The read stops 3 residues short of the end of the CDR3; the missing end is completed from the germline J gene. Deletions cut 5 bases from V and 2 bases from J, with 6 bases between. CDR1 is LNHDA and CDR2 is SQIVND in the germline V gene (reference sequence). The CDR3 is made up of 12 amino acids. Combining the CDR3 with reference TRBV19 and TRBJ1-2 gives the whole variable domain DGGITQSPKYLFRKEGQNVTLSCEQNLNHDAMYWYRQDPGQGLRLIYYSQIVNDFQKGDIAEGYSVSREKKESFPLTVTSAQKNPTAFYLCASSPGNYGYTFGSGTRLTVV.

Notes on this clone: The read ends 3 residues shy of where the CDR3 ends; the end is completed using the germline J gene. V gene TRBV5-4 combines with J gene TRBJ2-7, with 11 bases that match TRBD2. The V gene end was trimmed by 5 bases and the J gene end by 4 bases; junction bases not matched to a gene: 11. The CDR3 has 16 residues. Germline V gives CDR1 SGHNT, CDR2 YYREEE (reference sequence). This chain's CDR3 is CASSKPSGGPGYEQYF. The part of the CDR3 DNA that was read is TGTGCCAGCAGTAAGCCTAGCGGGGGGCCAGGTTACGAG.

Turning to this clone: The read terminates 3 residues before the CDR3 end, so the remaining end is supplied by the germline J gene. This chain uses TRBV5-1 with TRBJ2-5; TRBD1 might be the D (6 bases). The CDR3 is made up of 14 amino acids. Looked up from germline, CDR1 is SGHRS and CDR2 is YFSETQ. Deletions cut 6 bases from V and 2 bases from J, with 14 bases between. The CDR3 DNA, read in part, is TGCGCCAGCAATATAGGACAGATGCAAGAGACC. Protein sequence: CASNIGQMQET. In full, the CDR3 reads CASNIGQMQETQYF.

Turning to this clone: The sequence runs out 3 residues before the end of the CDR3; the remainder is reconstructed from the germline J gene. This sequence joins TRBV30 and TRBJ1-2; 7 positions agree with TRBD1. Germline V gene sequence: CDR1 GTSNPN, CDR2 SVGIG (reference sequence). The CDR3 length is 13 residues. Incomplete CDR3 DNA: TGTGCCCGCGGACAGGAGAACTCCTACGAC. Its translation: CARGQENSYD. The full-length CDR3 reads as CARGQENSYDYTF.

On this clone itself: Coverage ceases 3 residues before the CDR3 finishes, and the germline J gene fills in the end. V is TRBV5-1 and J is TRBJ2-2, with D unresolved. Germline V gene lookup returns CDR1 SGHRS and CDR2 YFSETQ. V lost 2 bases and J 8 bases, leaving 4 bases between the germline ends. The CDR3 is 11 amino acids. CDR3 in amino acids: CASSFSGELFF. CDR3 DNA, as far as it was read: TGCGCCAGCAGCTTCTCGGGGGAG.

To note about this clone: The CDR3 is cut off 3 residues early in the read; its end comes from the germline J gene. The genes are TRBV7-9 and TRBJ1-1; 7 bases line up with TRBD1. The CDR3 runs to 14 residues. Per germline, CDR1 SEHNR and CDR2 FQNEAQ (reference sequence). V was pared by 3 bases and J by 0 bases, with 1 base of the junction left unmatched. The CDR3 loop reads CASSFRGMNTEAFF. The sequenced part of the CDR3 DNA is TGTGCCAGCAGCTTCAGGGGGATGAACACTGAA.

The sequenced part of the CDR3 DNA is TGTGCCAGCAGCTTAAGGGGGTTCCAGCCC. This translates into CASSLRGFQP. The whole CDR3 region reads CASSLRGFQPQHF. The chain has TRBV7-2 and TRBJ1-5; D perhaps matches TRBD1 (6 bases). The CDR3 goes on 3 residues after the read ends, and that part is filled in from the germline J gene. V was trimmed by 2 bases and J by 7 bases, leaving 9 bases between them. Germline assignment: CDR1 SGHTA and CDR2 FQGNSA. CDR3 size: 13 residues.

As concerns this clone: The CDR3 extends 3 residues past the end of the read, so its final part is completed from the germline J gene. The rearrangement joins TRBV7-2 to TRBJ2-1; 10 bases are a match to TRBD2. Germline CDR1 is SGHTA and CDR2 is FQGNSA. The J segment lost 9 bases and the V segment lost 5 bases, leaving 7 bases of the junction unmatched. The CDR3 consists of 14 residues. CDR3 loop: CASSRTSGTGEQFF. CDR3 DNA, as far as it was read: TGTGCCAGCAGCCGGACTAGCGGAACGGGTGAG. The whole variable domain, remainder taken from reference TRBV7-2 and TRBJ2-1, is GAGVSQSPSNKVTEKGKDVELRCDPISGHTALYWYRQSLGQGLEFLIYFQGNSAPDKSGLPSDRFSAERTGGSVSTLTIQRTQQEDSAVYLCASSRTSGTGEQFFGPGTRLTVL.

Worth noting for this clone: The CDR3 end lies 3 residues beyond the end of the read and is filled in from the germline J gene. This sequence joins TRBV30 and TRBJ1-2; D is perhaps TRBD1 (5 bases). Trimming cost V 5 bases and J 2 bases, with 21 bases left between them. CDR1 is GTSNPN and CDR2 is SVGIG in the germline V gene (reference sequence). The CDR3 is 16 residues long. The sequenced part of the CDR3 DNA is TGTGCCTGGGCGGGGGACCCCGGTGGGTCGAACTATGGC. Protein product: CAWAGDPGGSNYG. The whole CDR3 protein reads CAWAGDPGGSNYGYTF.

For this clone: The CDR3 is cut off 3 residues early in the read; its end comes from the germline J gene. The chain uses TRBV28 and TRBJ2-1, with D maybe TRBD1 (5 bases). Trimming shortened V by 6 bases and J by 1 base, and 7 bases separated the two germline ends. This CDR3 region has 13 residues. Germline CDR1 and CDR2: MDHEN and SYDVKM. The CDR3 here is CASRKGSYNEQFF. CDR3 bases read: TGTGCCAGCAGAAAGGGGTCCTACAATGAG.

The covered CDR3 bases are TGTGCCTCCAGGGGGGCCTATAATTCACCA. It encodes CASRGAYNSP. In full, the CDR3 reads CASRGAYNSPLFF. This chain connects TRBV7-3 to TRBJ1-4, with 7 bases fitting TRBD1. The read terminates 3 residues before the CDR3 end, so the remaining end is supplied by the germline J gene. The CDR3 has 13 residues. Germline CDR1 SGHTA, CDR2 FQGTGA.

To note about this clone: The read comes to an end 3 residues before the CDR3 does, leaving the germline J gene to fill in the end. The chain joins TRBV7-9 to TRBJ1-2, with D possibly TRBD1 on 6 matching bases. Germline assignment: CDR1 SEHNR and CDR2 FQNEAQ (reference sequence). CDR3 length equals 15 residues. The covered CDR3 bases are TGTGCCAGCAGCTTAGCGCTACCAGGGGCTGTAGGC. Its translation: CASSLALPGAVG. The CDR3 in full is CASSLALPGAVGYTF.

Of note for this clone: The read halts 3 residues ahead of the CDR3 end, with the missing end drawn from the germline J gene. Different DNA sequences within this sample yield the same CDR3. The chain joins TRBV29-1 to TRBJ2-2; 11 bases are shared with TRBD1. Germline values: CDR1 SQVTM, CDR2 ANQGSEA. The CDR3 is made up of 14 amino acids. J lost 5 bases, V lost 7 bases, and 6 bases had no gene match. This chain's CDR3 is CSAGTGGGTGELFF. The covered CDR3 bases are TGCAGCGCCGGGACAGGGGGAGGTACCGGGGAG.

About this clone: Coverage ceases 3 residues before the CDR3 finishes, and the germline J gene fills in the end. The J gene is TRBJ1-1, the V gene TRBV30; D possibly corresponds to TRBD1 (5 bases). Germline V gene sequence: CDR1 GTSNPN, CDR2 SVGIG (reference sequence). This CDR3 has 13 amino acids. Trimming removed 1 base at V and 2 bases at J, with 8 bases between. CDR3 region: CAWSAGGNTEAFF. CDR3 bases read: TGTGCCTGGAGTGCCGGGGGTAACACTGAA.

The CDR3 reads CASSNSPPDTQYF. CDR3 DNA (partial): TGTGCCAGTAGTAACAGTCCCCCAGATACG. The chain recombines TRBV19 with TRBJ2-3; D not certain. The CDR3 extends 3 residues past the end of the read, so its final part is completed from the germline J gene. Per the germline V gene, CDR1 is LNHDA and CDR2 is SQIVND (reference sequence). CDR3 length: 13 residues. The V end was cut by 4 bases, the J end by 4 bases, with 9 bases between.

The covered CDR3 bases are TGTGCCTGGATTGCTAGCGGGGGGGCAGATACG. Its protein is CAWIASGGADT. The full CDR3 sequence reads CAWIASGGADTQYF. The J gene is TRBJ2-3, the V gene TRBV30; TRBD2 matches at 12 bases. The read finishes 3 residues shy of the CDR3 end, and the germline J gene is used to complete it. V lost 4 bases, J lost 4 bases, and 3 bases stayed unmatched. The CDR3 is 14 amino acids. Per germline, CDR1 GTSNPN and CDR2 SVGIG (reference sequence).

Details on this clone: The read terminates 3 residues ahead of where the CDR3 ends, so the germline J gene completes it. The J gene is TRBJ2-3, the V gene TRBV7-3; 8 bases line up with TRBD2. V was clipped by 3 bases and J by 4 bases; unmatched bases: 6. The germline CDR1 and CDR2 sequences are SGHTA and FQGTGA. This CDR3 is 15 amino acids long. CDR3 protein: CASSFSAGVPDTQYF. The DNA read from the CDR3 is TGTGCCAGCAGCTTCTCAGCGGGGGTTCCAGATACG.

Notes on this clone: The read ends 3 residues early relative to the CDR3; the germline J gene fills the gap. This sample includes further DNA sequences coding for the same CDR3. V and J are TRBV7-3 and TRBJ1-2; a weak D match, TRBD1 (5 bases). V lost 5 bases and J lost 2, with 9 bases in between. The CDR3 totals 13 residues. Germline-derived CDR1 and CDR2 are SGHTA and FQGTGA. CDR3 DNA, as far as it was read: TGTGCCAGCAGCCCTGACAGAAACTATGGC. Translating it yields CASSPDRNYG. The whole CDR3 is CASSPDRNYGYTF.

About this clone: The DNA ends 3 residues before the CDR3 does, and the rest of the CDR3 is filled in from the germline J gene. The chain combines TRBV20-1 with TRBJ2-4, with a possible D match to TRBD2 (6 bases). Germline CDR1 DFQATT, CDR2 SNEGSKA (reference sequence). The CDR3 is 12 amino acids. V was clipped by 5 bases and J by 3 bases, with 8 bases between them. Here the CDR3 reads CSARDFKNIQYF. The part of the CDR3 DNA that was read is TGCAGTGCTCGGGACTTCAAAAACATT.